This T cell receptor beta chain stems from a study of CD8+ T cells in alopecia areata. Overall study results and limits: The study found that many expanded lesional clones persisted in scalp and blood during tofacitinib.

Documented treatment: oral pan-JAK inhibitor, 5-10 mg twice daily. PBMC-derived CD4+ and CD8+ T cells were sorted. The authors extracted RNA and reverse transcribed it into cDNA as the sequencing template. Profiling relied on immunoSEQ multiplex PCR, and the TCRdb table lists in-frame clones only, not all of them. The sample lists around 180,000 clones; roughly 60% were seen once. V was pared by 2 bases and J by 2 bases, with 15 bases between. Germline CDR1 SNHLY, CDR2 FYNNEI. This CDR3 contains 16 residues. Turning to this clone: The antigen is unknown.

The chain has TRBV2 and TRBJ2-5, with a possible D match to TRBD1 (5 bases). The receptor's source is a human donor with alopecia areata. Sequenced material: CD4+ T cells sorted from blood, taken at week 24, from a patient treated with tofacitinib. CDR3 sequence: CASSEYSMGPQETQYF. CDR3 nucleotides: TGTGCCAGCAGTGAATACAGCATGGGGCCGCAAGAGACCCAGTACTTC.